This is a list of T cell receptor beta chains from one sample in a study of regulatory T cells in long-lasting Graves disease. TCRdb used MiXCR to reprocess the multiplex PCR reads, holding one entry per CDR3 protein. The data show roughly 400,000 distinct CDR3 sequences, 15% seen once. The same data also went into a second study, on T cells in Graves' hyperthyroidism and ophthalmopathy.

Specimen: peripheral blood mononuclear cells (PBMCs), collected at new diagnosis, from a patient treated with antithyroid drugs. Receptors originate from a woman aged 40 to 55 with Graves disease. Each CDR3 is given with its conserved first and last residue. The D gene is left open where the match is weak. Where a row states a size, it is once, few, many or the class of an expanded clone; other rows omit it.

d_gene	abundance	v_gene	j_gene	CDR3aa	CDR3nt
NA	NA	TRBV12-3/TRBV12-4	TRBJ2-7	CASSFTGGGGHEQYF	TGTGCCAGCAGTTTTACGGGAGGGGGCGGCCACGAGCAGTACTTC
NA	NA	TRBV7-9	TRBJ1-2	CASRPGTSNGYTF	TGTGCCAGCAGACCCGGGACATCTAATGGCTACACCTTC
TRBD2	many	TRBV10-3	TRBJ2-5	CATAPASGKEPQETQYF	TGTGCCACCGCTCCGGCTAGCGGGAAAGAGCCGCAAGAGACCCAGTACTTC
TRBD1	many	TRBV28	TRBJ2-2	CASSALGTGGTGELFF	TGTGCCAGCAGTGCCCTTGGGACAGGTGGCACCGGGGAGCTGTTTTTT
NA	NA	TRBV11-2	TRBJ1-2	CASSLGSAVYGYTF	TGTGCCAGCAGCTTAGGGAGTGCTGTCTATGGCTACACCTTC
NA	many	TRBV2	TRBJ1-4	CASSEGGSNEKLFF	TGTGCCAGCAGTGAAGGGGGGTCTAATGAAAAACTGTTTTTT
NA	many	TRBV12-3/TRBV12-4	TRBJ1-3	CASSFELGTSTILERNTIYF	TGTGCCAGCAGTTTCGAGCTTGGGACATCCACCATCCTCGAAAGAAACACCATATATTTT
TRBD2	many	TRBV18	TRBJ2-1	CASSPGTSSPNEQFF	TGTGCCAGCTCTCCCGGGACTAGCTCCCCTAATGAGCAGTTCTTC
NA	many	TRBV11-2	TRBJ2-1	CASSSHPTNNEQFF	TGTGCCAGCAGCTCTCATCCCACGAACAATGAGCAGTTCTTC
NA	few	TRBV24-1	TRBJ2-1	CATSRRNEQFF	TGTGCCACCAGCCGTAGGAATGAGCAGTTCTTC
NA	few	TRBV5-1	TRBJ2-1	CASRQRPSSYNEQFF	TGCGCCAGCAGACAGCGGCCGAGCTCCTACAATGAGCAGTTCTTC
NA	many	TRBV12-3/TRBV12-4	TRBJ1-2	CASSAGAFNYGYTF	TGTGCCAGCAGTGCAGGGGCATTTAACTATGGCTACACCTTC
NA	many	TRBV11-3	TRBJ2-3	CASSLVPPESTDTQYF	TGTGCCAGCAGCTTAGTTCCGCCAGAGAGCACAGATACGCAGTATTTT
TRBD2	many	TRBV27	TRBJ2-1	CASSFLAGGLNEQFF	TGTGCCAGCAGTTTCTTGGCGGGAGGGCTTAATGAGCAGTTCTTC
TRBD2	NA	TRBV6-5	TRBJ2-1	CASSYGGRASYNEQFF	TGTGCCAGCAGTTACGGCGGGAGGGCCTCGTACAATGAGCAGTTCTTC
TRBD2	NA	TRBV14	TRBJ2-7	CASSPGLANFYEQYF	TGTGCCAGCAGCCCGGGACTAGCCAATTTCTACGAGCAGTACTTC
TRBD1	many	TRBV20-1	TRBJ2-1	CSAPPGTGYYNEQFF	TGCAGTGCGCCCCCAGGGACAGGGTACTACAATGAGCAGTTCTTC
TRBD2	many	TRBV6-5	TRBJ2-1	CASSYGGTSGSFEQFF	TGTGCCAGCAGTTACGGGGGGACTAGCGGGAGCTTCGAGCAGTTCTTC